The sequence of this TCR beta chain was determined in a study of CD8 T cells in Susac syndrome. As concerns this clonotype: Its cognate antigen is unknown.

RNA amounts of 0.5 to 1 ug underwent reverse transcription with random hexamers. With immunoSEQ multiplex PCR, TCR beta CDR3 was amplified across 54 Vbeta and 13 Jbeta. TCRdb reanalysed the immunoSEQ multiplex PCR reads using MiXCR and keeps one entry per CDR3 protein. The sample has more than 150,000 distinct CDR3 sequences, 90% to 95% seen once. Findings and caveats of the study: The number of individuals included in the study's TCR sequencing and HLA analysis was acknowledged as relatively small.

Sequencing of TCR beta was performed on blood CD8+ T cells and on blood CD4+ T cells. Negative magnetic isolation gave CD8+ and CD4+ cells; FACS enriched CD8+ TEMRA. This TCR derives from a human donor with multiple sclerosis. Input material: CD8+ T cells from PBMCs.

CDR3 nucleotides: TGTGCCACCAGCAGAGCCAGGGGTTCAAGTCAGCCCCAGCATTTT. Amino acids: CATSRARGSSQPQHF. The chain carries TRBV15 and TRBJ1-5; tentatively, D is TRBD1 (6 bases). Trimming left V 1 base short and J 6 bases short, with 13 bases between. The CDR3 runs 15 residues. CDR1 is LNHNV, CDR2 YYDKDF, per germline (reference sequence).